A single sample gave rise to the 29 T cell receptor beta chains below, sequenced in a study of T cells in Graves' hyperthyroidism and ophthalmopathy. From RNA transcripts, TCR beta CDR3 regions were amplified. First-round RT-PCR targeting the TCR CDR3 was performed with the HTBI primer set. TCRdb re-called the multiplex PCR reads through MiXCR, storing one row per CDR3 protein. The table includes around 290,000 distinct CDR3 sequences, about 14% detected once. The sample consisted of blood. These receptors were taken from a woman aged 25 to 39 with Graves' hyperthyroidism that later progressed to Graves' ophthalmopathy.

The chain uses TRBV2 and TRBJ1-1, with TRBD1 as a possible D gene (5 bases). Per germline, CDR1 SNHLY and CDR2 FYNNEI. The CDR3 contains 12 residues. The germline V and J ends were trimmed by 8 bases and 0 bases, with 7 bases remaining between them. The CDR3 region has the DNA TGTGCCAGCGGGGGGGTGAACACTGAAGCTTTCTTT. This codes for CASGGVNTEAFF.

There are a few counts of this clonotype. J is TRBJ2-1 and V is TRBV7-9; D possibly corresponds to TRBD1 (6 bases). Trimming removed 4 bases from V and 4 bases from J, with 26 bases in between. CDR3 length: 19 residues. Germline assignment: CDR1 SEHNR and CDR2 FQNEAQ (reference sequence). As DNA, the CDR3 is TGTGCCAGCAGCTCGAATACAGGGTCCCTCCAGCAACGGTACAATGAGCAGTTCTTC. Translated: CASSSNTGSLQQRYNEQFF.

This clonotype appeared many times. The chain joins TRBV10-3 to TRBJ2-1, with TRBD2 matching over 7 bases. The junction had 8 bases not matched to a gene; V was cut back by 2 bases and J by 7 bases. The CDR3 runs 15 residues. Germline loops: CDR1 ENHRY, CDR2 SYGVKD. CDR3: CAISERLGGSNEQFF. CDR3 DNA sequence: TGTGCCATCAGTGAGAGGTTGGGCGGGAGTAATGAGCAGTTCTTC.

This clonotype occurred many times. The CDR3 sequence: CASSPPQGRSGSRTYEQYF. CDR3 nucleotides: TGTGCCAGCAGTCCCCCCCAAGGGAGGAGTGGAAGTAGGACCTACGAGCAGTACTTC. V and J are TRBV6-1 and TRBJ2-7; perhaps TRBD2 as D (6 bases). With 5 bases removed from V and 2 bases from J, the gap between germline ends came to 28 bases. Germline V gene data show CDR1 as MNHNS and CDR2 as SASEGT. The CDR3 spans 19 residues.

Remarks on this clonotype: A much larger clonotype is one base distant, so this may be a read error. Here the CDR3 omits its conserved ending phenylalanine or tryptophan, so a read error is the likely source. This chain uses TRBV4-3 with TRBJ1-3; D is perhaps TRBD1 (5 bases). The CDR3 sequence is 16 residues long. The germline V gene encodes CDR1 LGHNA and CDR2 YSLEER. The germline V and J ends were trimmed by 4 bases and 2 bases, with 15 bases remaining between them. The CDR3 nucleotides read TGCGCCAGCAGCCCGACACCCATGGGGGCTGGAAACACCATATATTCT. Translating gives CASSPTPMGAGNTIYS.

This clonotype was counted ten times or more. CDR3 sequence (DNA): TGTGCCAGCAGTTACTCCCCCCCAGGGGAGGGTGAAGCTTTCTTT. It yields the protein CASSYSPPGEGEAFF. The V call is TRBV6-2 or TRBV6-3, the J call TRBJ1-1, with D perhaps matching TRBD1 (6 bases). This CDR3 region has 15 residues. V was trimmed by 0 bases and J by 7 bases, leaving 15 bases between them. CDR1 and CDR2 from the germline V gene are MNHEY and SVGEGT.

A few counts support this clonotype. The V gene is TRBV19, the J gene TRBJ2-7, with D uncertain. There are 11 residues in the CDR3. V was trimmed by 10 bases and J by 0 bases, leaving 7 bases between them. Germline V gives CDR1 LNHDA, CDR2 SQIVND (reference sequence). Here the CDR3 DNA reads TGTGCCACTGGGGACTCCTACGAGCAGTACTTC. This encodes CATGDSYEQYF.

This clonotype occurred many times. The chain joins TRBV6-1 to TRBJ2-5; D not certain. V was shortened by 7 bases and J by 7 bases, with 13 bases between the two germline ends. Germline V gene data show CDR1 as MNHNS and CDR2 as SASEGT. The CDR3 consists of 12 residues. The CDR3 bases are TGTGCCAGCACCCTAATCCCGGGGACCCAGTACTTC. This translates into CASTLIPGTQYF.

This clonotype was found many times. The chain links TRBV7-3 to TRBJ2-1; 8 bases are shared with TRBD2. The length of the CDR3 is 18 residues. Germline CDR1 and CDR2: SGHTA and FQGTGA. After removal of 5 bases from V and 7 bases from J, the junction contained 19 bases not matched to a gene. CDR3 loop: CASSPQPRKSGGFNEQFF. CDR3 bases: TGTGCCAGCAGCCCCCAACCCCGTAAGTCGGGGGGGTTTAATGAGCAGTTCTTC.

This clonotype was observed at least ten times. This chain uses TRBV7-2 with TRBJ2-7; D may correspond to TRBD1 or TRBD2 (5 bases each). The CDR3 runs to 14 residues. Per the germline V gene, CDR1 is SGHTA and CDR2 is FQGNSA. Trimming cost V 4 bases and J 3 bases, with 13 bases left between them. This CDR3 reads CASSYRGPGYEQYF. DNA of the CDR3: TGTGCCAGCAGCTATAGGGGACCGGGCTACGAGCAGTACTTC.

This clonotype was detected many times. This CDR3 reads CASSTSWSYNSPLHF. In nucleotides, the CDR3 is TGTGCCAGCAGTACCTCTTGGTCCTATAATTCACCCCTCCACTTT. V usage is TRBV28 and J usage is TRBJ1-6; D gene ambiguous. In germline, CDR1 is MDHEN, CDR2 SYDVKM. The CDR3 contains 15 residues. The germline V and J ends were trimmed by 5 bases and 1 base, with 9 bases remaining between them.

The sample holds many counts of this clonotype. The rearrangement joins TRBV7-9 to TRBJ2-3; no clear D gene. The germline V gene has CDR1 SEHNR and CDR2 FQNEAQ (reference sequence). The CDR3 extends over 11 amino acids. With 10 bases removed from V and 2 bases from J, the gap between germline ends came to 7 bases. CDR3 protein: CATQITDTQYF. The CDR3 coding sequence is TGTGCCACCCAAATCACAGATACGCAGTATTTT.

The CDR3 DNA reads as TGCGCCAGCAGTCCAACAGGGCCCCGAAGAGGGAACACTGAAGCTTTCTTT. As protein: CASSPTGPRRGNTEAFF. The chain links TRBV10-1 to TRBJ1-1, with a weak D call TRBD1 (6 bases). The CDR3 loop spans 17 amino acids. Trimming shortened V by 5 bases and J by 1 base, and 20 bases separated the two germline ends. Germline-derived CDR1 and CDR2 are WNHNN and SYGVQD (reference sequence).

In DNA, the CDR3 is TGTGCCAGCAGCTTACGGCAGTACACTGAAGCTTTCTTT. Protein: CASSLRQYTEAFF. V gene TRBV7-9 combines with J gene TRBJ1-1; no firm D call. Trimming took off 2 bases at V and 3 bases at J, with 7 bases between the two ends. The CDR3 spans 13 residues. From germline, CDR1 is SEHNR and CDR2 FQNEAQ (reference sequence).

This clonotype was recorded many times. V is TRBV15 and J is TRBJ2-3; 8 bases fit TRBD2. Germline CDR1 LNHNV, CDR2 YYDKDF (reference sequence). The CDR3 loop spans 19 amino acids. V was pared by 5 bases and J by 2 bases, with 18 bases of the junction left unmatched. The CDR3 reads CATSGGMVGTSRTTDTQYF. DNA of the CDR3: TGTGCCACCAGCGGGGGAATGGTTGGGACTAGTAGAACCACAGATACGCAGTATTTT.

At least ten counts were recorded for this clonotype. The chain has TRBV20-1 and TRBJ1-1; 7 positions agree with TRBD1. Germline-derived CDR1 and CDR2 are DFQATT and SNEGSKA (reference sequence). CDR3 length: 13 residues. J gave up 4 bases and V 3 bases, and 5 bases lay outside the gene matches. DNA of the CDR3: TGCAGTGCTAGGGAGGGGGCGCCCACTGAAGCTTTCTTT. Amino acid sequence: CSAREGAPTEAFF.

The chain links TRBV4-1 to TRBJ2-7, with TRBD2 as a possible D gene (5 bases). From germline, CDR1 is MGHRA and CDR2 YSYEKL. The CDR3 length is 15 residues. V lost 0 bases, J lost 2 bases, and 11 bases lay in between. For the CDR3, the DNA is TGCGCCAGCAGCCAAGAAACCCGGGAAGCCTACGAGCAGTACTTC. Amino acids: CASSQETREAYEQYF.

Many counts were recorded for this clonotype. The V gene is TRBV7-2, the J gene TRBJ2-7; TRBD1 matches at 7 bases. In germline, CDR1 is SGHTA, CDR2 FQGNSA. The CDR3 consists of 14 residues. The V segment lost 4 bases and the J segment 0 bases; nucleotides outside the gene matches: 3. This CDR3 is CASSWGQSSYEQYF. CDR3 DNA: TGTGCCAGCAGCTGGGGACAGAGCTCCTACGAGCAGTACTTC. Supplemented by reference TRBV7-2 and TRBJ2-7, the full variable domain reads GAGVSQSPSNKVTEKGKDVELRCDPISGHTALYWYRQSLGQGLEFLIYFQGNSAPDKSGLPSDRFSAERTGGSVSTLTIQRTQQEDSAVYLCASSWGQSSYEQYFGPGTRLTVT.

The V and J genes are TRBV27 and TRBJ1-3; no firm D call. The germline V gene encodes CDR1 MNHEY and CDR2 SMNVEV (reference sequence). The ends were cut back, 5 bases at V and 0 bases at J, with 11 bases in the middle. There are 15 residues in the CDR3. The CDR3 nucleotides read TGTGCCAGCAGTCCTCGTTGGGGCTCTGGAAACACCATATATTTT. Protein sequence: CASSPRWGSGNTIYF.

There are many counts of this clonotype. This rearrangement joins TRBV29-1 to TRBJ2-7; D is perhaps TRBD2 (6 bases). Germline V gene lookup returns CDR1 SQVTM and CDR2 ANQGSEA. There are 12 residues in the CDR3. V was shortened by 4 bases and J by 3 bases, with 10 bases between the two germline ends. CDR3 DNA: TGCAGCGTTGGAGGGCGGGACTACGAGCAGTACTTC. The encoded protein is CSVGGRDYEQYF.

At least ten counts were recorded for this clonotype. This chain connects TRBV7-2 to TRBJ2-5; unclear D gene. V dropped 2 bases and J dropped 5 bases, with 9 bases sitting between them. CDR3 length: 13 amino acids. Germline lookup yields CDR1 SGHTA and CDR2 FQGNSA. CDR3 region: CASSLSIRETQYF. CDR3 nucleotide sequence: TGTGCCAGCAGCTTATCAATTAGGGAGACCCAGTACTTC.

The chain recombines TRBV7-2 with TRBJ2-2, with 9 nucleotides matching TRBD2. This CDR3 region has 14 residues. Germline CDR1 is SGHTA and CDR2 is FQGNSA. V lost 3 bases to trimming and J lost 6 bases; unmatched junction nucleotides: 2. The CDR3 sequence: CASSFGGRAGELFF. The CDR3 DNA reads TGTGCCAGCAGCTTCGGCGGGAGGGCCGGGGAGCTGTTTTTT.

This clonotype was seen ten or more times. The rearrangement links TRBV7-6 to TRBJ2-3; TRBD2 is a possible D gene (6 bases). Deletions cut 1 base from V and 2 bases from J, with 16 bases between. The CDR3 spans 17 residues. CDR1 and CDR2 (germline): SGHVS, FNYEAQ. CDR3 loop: CASSLGTTRTLTDTQYF. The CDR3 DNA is TGTGCCAGCAGCTTAGGGACTACCCGAACTCTCACAGATACGCAGTATTTT.

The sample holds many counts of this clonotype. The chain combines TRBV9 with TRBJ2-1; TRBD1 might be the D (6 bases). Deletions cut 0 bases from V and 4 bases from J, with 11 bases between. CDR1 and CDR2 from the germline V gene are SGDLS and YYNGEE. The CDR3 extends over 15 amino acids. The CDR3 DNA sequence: TGTGCCAGCAGCGTAGGACAGGAGTGGTACAATGAGCAGTTCTTC. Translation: CASSVGQEWYNEQFF.

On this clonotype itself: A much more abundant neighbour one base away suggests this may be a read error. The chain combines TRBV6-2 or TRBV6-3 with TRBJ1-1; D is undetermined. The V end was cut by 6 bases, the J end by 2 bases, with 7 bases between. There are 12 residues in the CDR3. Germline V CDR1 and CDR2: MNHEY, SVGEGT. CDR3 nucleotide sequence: TGTGCCAGCAGGTCTAGCAACACTGAAGCTTTCTTT. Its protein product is CASRSSNTEAFF.

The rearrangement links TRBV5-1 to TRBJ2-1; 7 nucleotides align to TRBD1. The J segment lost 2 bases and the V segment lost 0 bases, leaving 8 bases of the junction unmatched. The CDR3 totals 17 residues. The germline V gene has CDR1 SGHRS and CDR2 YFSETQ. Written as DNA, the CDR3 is TGCGCCAGCAGCTTGGCACCTGGGACAGTAACCTACAATGAGCAGTTCTTC. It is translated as CASSLAPGTVTYNEQFF.

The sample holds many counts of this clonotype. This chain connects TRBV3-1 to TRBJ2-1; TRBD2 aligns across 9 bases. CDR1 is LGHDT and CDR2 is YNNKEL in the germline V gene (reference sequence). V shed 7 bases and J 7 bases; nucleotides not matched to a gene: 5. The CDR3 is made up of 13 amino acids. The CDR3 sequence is CASTREGPNEQFF. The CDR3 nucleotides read TGTGCCAGCACGCGGGAGGGCCCAAATGAGCAGTTCTTC.

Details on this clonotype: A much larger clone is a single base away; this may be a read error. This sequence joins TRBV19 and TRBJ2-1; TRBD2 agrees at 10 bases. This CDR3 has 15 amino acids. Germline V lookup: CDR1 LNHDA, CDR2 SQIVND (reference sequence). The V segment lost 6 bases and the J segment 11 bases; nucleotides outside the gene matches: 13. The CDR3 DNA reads TGTGCCAGTAGGTTGCTAGCGGGAGTATGGAATAAGCAGTTCTTC. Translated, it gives CASRLLAGVWNKQFF.

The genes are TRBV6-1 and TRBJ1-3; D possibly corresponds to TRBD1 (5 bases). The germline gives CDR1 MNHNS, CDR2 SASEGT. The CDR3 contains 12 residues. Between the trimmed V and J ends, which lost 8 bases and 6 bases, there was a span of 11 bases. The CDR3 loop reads CASVGAENTIYF. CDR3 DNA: TGTGCCAGCGTCGGGGCTGAAAACACCATATATTTT.